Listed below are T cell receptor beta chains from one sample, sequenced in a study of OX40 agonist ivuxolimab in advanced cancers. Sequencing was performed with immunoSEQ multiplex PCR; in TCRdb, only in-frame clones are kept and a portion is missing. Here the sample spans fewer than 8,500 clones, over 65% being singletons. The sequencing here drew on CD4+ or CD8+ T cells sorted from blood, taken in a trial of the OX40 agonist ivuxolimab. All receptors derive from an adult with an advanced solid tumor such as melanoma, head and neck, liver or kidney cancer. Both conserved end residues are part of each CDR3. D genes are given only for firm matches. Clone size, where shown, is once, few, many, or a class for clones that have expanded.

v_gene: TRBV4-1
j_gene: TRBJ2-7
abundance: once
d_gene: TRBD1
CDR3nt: TGCGCCAGCAGCCAAGGAAGGGGGCGAAACTACGAGCAGTACTTC
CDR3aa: CASSQGRGRNYEQYF

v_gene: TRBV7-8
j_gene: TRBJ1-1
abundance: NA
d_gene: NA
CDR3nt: TGTGCCAGCAGCATCACCATGAACACTGAAGCTTTCTTT
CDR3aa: CASSITMNTEAFF

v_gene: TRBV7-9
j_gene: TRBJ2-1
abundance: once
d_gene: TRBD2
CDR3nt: TGTGCCAGCAGCTTAGGGGGACTAGCGGGGGATGAGCAGTTCTTC
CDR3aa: CASSLGGLAGDEQFF

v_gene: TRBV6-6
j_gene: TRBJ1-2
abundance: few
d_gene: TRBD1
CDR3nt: TGTGCCAGCAGTTACCCCGCGACAGGGGGCATCTATGGCTACACCTTC
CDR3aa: CASSYPATGGIYGYTF

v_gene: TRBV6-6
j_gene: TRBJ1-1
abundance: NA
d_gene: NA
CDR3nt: TGTGCCAGCAAGGGCGCTTTCTTT
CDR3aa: CASKGAFF

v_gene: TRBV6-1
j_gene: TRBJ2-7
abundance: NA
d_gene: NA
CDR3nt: TGTGCCAGCAGTGGCGGGTGGACGTACGAGCAGTACTTC
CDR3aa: CASSGGWTYEQYF

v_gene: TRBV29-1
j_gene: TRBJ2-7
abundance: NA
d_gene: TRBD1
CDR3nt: TGCAGCGTGGTGACAGGGCCGTTTTACGAGCAGTACTTC
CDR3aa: CSVVTGPFYEQYF

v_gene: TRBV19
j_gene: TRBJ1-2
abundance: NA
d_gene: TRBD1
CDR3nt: TGTGCCAGCCGACAGGGTGGCTACACCTTC
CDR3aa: CASRQGGYTF

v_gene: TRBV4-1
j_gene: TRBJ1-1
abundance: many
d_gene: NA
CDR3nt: TGCGCCAGCAGCCAGGGGGTCACTGAAGCTTTCTTT
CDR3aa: CASSQGVTEAFF

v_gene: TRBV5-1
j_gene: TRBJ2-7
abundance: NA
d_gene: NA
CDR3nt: TGCGCCAGCAGCGAGGGACCAAAGCAGTACTTC
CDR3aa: CASSEGPKQYF

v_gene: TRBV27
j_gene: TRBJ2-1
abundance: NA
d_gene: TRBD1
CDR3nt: TGTGCCAGCAGTTCCCTCAGGGGGTGGAATGAGCAGTTCTTC
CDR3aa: CASSSLRGWNEQFF

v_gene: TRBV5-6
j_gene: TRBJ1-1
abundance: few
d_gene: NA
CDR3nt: TGTGCCAGCAGCTTTAGGTCCGGCACTGAAGCTTTCTTT
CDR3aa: CASSFRSGTEAFF

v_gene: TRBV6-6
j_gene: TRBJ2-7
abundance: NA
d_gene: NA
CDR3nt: TGTGCCAGCAGTCCCCGTATATTTGCCTACGAGCAGTACTTC
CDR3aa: CASSPRIFAYEQYF

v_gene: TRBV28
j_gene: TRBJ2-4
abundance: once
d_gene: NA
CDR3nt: TGTGCCAGAGTTAACAGGGGAGGGGTAGCCAAAAACATTCAGTACTTC
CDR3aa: CARVNRGGVAKNIQYF